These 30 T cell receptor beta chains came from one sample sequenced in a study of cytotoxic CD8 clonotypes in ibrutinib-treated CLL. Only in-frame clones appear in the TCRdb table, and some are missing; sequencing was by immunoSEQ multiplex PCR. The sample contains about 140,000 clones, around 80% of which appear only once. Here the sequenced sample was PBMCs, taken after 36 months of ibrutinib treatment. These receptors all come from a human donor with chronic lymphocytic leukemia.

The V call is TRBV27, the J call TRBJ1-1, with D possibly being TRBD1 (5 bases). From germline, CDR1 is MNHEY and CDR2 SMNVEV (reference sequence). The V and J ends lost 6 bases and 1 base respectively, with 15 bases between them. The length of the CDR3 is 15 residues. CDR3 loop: CASRGVKGRNTEAFF. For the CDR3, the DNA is TGTGCCAGCAGGGGGGTAAAGGGTCGGAACACTGAAGCTTTCTTT.

The CDR3 spells CASGTSGTQYNEQFF. CDR3 DNA sequence: TGTGCCAGTGGGACTAGCGGGACTCAGTACAATGAGCAGTTCTTC. This chain connects TRBV19 to TRBJ2-1, with 13 bases lining up with TRBD2. The CDR3 spans 15 residues. Unmatched junction bases numbered 5, after V lost 8 bases and J lost 4 bases. Germline V gene sequence: CDR1 LNHDA, CDR2 SQIVND (reference sequence).

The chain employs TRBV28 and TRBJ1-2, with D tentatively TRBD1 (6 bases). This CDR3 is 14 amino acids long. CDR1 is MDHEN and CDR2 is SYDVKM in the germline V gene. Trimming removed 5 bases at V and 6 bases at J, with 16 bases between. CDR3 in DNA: TGTGCCAGCAGTCCGACTTGGGGGGCGCATGGCTACACCTTC. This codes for CASSPTWGAHGYTF.

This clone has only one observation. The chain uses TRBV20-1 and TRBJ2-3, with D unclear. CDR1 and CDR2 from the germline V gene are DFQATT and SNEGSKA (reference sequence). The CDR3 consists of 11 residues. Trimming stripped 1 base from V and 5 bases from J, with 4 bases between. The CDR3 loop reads CSARVEDTQYF. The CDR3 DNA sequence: TGCAGTGCTAGAGTAGAAGATACGCAGTATTTT.

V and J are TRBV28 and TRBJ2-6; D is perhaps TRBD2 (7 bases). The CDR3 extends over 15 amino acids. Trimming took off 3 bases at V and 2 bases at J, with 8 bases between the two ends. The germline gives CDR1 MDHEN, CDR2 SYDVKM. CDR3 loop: CASSLGGPGANVLTF. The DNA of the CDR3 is TGTGCCAGCAGTTTGGGGGGGCCTGGGGCCAACGTCCTGACTTTC.

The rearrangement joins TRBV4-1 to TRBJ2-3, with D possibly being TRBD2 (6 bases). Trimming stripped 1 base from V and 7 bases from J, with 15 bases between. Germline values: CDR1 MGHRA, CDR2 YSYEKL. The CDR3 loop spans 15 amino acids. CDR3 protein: CASSQAGVWTHTQYF. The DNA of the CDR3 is TGCGCCAGCAGCCAAGCGGGGGTCTGGACACATACGCAGTATTTT.

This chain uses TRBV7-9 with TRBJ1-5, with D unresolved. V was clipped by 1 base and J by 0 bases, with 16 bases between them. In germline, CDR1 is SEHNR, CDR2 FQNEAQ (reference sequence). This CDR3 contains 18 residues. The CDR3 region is CASSLVPLGQYSNQPQHF. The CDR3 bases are TGTGCCAGCAGCTTAGTCCCTTTAGGCCAGTATAGCAATCAGCCCCAGCATTTT.

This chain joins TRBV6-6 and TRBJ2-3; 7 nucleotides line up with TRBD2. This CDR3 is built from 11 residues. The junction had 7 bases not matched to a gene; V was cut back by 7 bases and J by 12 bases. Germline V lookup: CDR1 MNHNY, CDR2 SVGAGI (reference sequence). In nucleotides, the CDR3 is TGTGCCAGCACGGTTAGCGGGTCTCAGTATTTT. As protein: CASTVSGSQYF.

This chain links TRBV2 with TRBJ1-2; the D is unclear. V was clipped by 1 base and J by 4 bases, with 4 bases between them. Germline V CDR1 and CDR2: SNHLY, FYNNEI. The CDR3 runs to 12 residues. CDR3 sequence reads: CASSEDLYGYTF. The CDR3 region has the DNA TGTGCCAGCAGTGAAGACCTCTATGGCTACACCTTC.

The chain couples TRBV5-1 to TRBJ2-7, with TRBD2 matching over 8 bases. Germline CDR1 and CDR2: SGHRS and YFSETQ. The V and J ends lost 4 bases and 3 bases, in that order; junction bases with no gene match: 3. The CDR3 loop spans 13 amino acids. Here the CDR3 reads CASSKGLDYEQYF. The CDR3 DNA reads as TGCGCCAGCAGCAAGGGACTAGACTACGAGCAGTACTTC. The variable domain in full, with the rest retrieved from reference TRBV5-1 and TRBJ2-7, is KAGVTQTPRYLIKTRGQQVTLSCSPISGHRSVSWYQQTPGQGLQFLFEYFSETQRNKGNFPGRFSGRQFSNSRSEMNVSTLELGDSALYLCASSKGLDYEQYFGPGTRLTVT.

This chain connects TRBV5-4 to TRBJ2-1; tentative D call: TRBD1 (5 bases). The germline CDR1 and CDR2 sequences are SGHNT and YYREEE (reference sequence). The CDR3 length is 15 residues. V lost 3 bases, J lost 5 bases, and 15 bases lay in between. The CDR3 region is CASSSKLGADNEQFF. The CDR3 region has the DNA TGTGCCAGCAGCTCAAAGTTAGGGGCCGACAATGAGCAGTTCTTC.

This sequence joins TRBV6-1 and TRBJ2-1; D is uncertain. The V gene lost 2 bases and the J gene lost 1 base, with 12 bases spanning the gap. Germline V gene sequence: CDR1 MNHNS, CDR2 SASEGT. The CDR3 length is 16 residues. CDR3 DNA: TGTGCCAGCAGTGAACGGCCACCACCGTCCTACAATGAGCAGTTCTTC. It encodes CASSERPPPSYNEQFF.

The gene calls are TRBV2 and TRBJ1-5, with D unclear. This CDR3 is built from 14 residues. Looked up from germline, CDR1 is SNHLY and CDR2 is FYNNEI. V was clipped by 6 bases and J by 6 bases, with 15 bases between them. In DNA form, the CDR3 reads TGTGCCAGCAGGGTTCCCGCTGGCGGTCAGCCCCAGCATTTT. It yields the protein CASRVPAGGQPQHF.

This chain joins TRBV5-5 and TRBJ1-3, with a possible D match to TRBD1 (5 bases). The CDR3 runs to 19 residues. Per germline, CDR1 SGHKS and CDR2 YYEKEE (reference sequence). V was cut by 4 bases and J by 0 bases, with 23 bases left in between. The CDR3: CASSPARGSLQVSGNTIYF. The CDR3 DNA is TGTGCCAGCAGCCCCGCCCGGGGGAGCCTACAAGTCTCTGGAAACACCATATATTTT.

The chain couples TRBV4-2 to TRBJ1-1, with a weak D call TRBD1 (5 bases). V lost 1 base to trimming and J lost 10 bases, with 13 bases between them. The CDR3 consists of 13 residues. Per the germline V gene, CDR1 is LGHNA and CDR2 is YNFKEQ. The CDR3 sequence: CASSQVETEVAFF. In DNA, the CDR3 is TGTGCCAGCAGCCAAGTTGAGACAGAAGTAGCTTTCTTT.

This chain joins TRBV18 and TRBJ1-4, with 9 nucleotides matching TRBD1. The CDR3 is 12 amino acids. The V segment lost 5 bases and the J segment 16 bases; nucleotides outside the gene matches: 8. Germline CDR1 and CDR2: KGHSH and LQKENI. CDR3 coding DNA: TGTGCCAGCTCAGGTCCGGGACAGGGTACGTTTTTT. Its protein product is CASSGPGQGTFF.

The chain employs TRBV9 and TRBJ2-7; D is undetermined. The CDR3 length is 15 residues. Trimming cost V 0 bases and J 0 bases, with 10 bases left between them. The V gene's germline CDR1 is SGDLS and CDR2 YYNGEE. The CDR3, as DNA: TGTGCCAGCAGCGTAGGGACGGAGTTCTCCTACGAGCAGTACTTC. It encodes CASSVGTEFSYEQYF.

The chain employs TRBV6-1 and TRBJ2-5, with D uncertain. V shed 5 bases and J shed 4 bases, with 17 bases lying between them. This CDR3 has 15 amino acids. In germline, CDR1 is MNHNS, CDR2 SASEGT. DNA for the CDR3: TGTGCCAGCAGTTCATCGCTAGGACCGGTAGAGACCCAGTACTTC. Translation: CASSSSLGPVETQYF.

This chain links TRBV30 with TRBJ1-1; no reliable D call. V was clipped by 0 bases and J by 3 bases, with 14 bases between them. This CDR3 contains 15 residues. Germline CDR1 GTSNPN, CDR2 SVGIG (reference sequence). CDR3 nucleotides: TGTGCCTGGAGTGTACCGGTCTGGGAACACACTGAAGCTTTCTTT. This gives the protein CAWSVPVWEHTEAFF.

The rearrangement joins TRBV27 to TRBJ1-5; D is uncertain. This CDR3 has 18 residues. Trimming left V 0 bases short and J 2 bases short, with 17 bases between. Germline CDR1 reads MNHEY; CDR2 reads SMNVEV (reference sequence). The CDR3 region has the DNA TGTGCCAGCAGTTTATCGGGGTTCGGCTTCGAGGGCAATCAGCCCCAGCATTTT. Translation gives CASSLSGFGFEGNQPQHF.

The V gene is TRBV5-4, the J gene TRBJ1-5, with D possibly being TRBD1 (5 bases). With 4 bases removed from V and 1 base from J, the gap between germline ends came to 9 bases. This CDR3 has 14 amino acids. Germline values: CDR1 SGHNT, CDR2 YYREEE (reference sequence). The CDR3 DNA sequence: TGTGCCAGCAGCCCCCGGGACAGCAATCAGCCCCAGCATTTT. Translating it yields CASSPRDSNQPQHF.

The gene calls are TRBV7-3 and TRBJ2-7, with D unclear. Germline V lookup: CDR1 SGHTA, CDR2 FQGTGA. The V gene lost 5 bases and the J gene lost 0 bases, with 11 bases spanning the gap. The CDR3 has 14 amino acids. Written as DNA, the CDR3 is TGTGCCAGCAGCGTGACCGGTGACTCCTACGAGCAGTACTTC. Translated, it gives CASSVTGDSYEQYF.

The CDR3 loop reads CASRLPGGDEQYF. DNA of the CDR3: TGTGCCAGCAGGCTTCCGGGGGGGGACGAGCAGTACTTC. The V gene is TRBV28, the J gene TRBJ2-7; 8 bases fit TRBD2. CDR3 length: 13 residues. V shed 6 bases, J shed 5 bases, and the junction held 6 bases outside the gene matches. Germline CDR1 MDHEN, CDR2 SYDVKM.

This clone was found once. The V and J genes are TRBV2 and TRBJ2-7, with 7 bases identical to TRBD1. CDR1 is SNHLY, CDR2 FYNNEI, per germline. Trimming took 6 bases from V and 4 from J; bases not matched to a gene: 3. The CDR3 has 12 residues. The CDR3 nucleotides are TGTGCCAGCAGGAGGGACAGTTACGAGCAGTACTTC. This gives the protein CASRRDSYEQYF. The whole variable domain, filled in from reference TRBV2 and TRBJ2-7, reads EPEVTQTPSHQVTQMGQEVILRCVPISNHLYFYWYRQILGQKVEFLVSFYNNEISEKSEIFDDQFSVERPDGSNFTLKIRSTKLEDSAMYFCASRRDSYEQYFGPGTRLTVT.

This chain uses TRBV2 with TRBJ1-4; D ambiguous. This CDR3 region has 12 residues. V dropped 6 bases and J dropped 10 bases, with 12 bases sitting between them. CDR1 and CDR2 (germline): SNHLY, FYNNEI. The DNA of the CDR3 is TGTGCCAGCAGACGACCCGCTTTAAAACTGTTTTTT. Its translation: CASRRPALKLFF.

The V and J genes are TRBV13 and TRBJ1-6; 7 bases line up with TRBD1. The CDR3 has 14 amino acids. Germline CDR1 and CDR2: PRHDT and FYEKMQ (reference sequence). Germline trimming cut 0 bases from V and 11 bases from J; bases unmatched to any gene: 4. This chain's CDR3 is CASSLGQGRTPLHF. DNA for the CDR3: TGTGCCAGCAGCTTAGGACAGGGGAGGACACCCCTCCACTTT.

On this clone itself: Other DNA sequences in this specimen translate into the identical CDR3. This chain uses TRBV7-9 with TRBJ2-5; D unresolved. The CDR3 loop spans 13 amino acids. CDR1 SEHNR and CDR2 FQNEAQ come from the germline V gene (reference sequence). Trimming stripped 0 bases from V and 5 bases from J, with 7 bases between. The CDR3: CASSLAGGETQYF. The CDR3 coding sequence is TGTGCCAGCAGCTTAGCGGGCGGTGAGACCCAGTACTTC.

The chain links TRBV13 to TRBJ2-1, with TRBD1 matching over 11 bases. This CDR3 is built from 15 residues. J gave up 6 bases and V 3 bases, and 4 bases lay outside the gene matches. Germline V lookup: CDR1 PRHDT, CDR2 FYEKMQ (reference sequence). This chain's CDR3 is CASSFRTGGFNEQFF. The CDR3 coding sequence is TGTGCCAGCAGCTTCCGGACAGGGGGCTTCAATGAGCAGTTCTTC.

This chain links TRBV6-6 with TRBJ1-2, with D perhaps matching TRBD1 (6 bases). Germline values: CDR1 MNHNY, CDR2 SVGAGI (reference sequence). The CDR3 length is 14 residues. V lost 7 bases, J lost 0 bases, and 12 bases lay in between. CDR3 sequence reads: CASTNRAANYGYTF. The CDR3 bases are TGTGCCAGCACAAACAGGGCAGCTAACTATGGCTACACCTTC.

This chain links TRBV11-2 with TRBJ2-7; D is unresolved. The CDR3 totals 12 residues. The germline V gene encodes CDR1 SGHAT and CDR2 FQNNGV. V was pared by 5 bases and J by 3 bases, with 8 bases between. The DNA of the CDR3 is TGTGCCAGCAGCCTCTCGAGCTACGAGCAGTACTTC. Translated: CASSLSSYEQYF.